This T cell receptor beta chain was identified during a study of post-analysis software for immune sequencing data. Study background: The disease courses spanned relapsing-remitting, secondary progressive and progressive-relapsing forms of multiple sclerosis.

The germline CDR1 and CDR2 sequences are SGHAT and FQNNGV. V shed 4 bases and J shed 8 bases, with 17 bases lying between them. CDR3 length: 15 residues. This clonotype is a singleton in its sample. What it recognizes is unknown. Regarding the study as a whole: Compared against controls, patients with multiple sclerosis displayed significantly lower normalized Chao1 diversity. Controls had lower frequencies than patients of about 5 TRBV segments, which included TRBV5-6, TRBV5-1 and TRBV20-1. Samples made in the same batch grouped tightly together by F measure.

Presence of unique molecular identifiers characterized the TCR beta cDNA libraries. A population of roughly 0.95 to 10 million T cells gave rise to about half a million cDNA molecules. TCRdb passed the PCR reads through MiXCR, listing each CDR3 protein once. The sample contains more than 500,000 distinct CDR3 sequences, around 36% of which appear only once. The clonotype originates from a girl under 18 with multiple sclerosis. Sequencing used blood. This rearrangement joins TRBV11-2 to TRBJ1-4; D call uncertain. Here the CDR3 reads CASSSDGLIGEKLFF. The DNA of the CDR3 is TGTGCCAGCAGCTCCGACGGACTTATTGGCGAAAAACTGTTTTTT.